Following are 4 T cell receptor beta chains from one sample sequenced in a study of cytomegalovirus exposure and HLA in healthy donors. PCR used 60 Vbeta primers and 13 Jbeta primers. The table came from immunoSEQ multiplex PCR; TCRdb's copy has only in-frame clones and leaves some out. Among around 200,000 clones listed, just under 85% were seen once. The sequenced sample was PBMCs. Every receptor here comes from a woman aged 40 to 50 in good health and CMV-seronegative.

This chain uses TRBV2 with TRBJ1-5, with a tentative D call TRBD1 (5 bases). Germline lookup yields CDR1 SNHLY and CDR2 FYNNEI. The CDR3 runs 17 residues. Trimming cost V 5 bases and J 0 bases, with 17 bases left between them. CDR3 protein: CASSKEWGVYSNQPQHF. The CDR3 nucleotides read TGTGCCAGCAGTAAAGAATGGGGCGTATATAGCAATCAGCCCCAGCATTTT.

The gene calls are TRBV15 and TRBJ1-5; tentative D call: TRBD1 (6 bases). V was clipped by 4 bases and J by 0 bases, with 16 bases between them. The germline V gene has CDR1 LNHNV and CDR2 YYDKDF (reference sequence). The CDR3 loop spans 17 amino acids. The CDR3 DNA is TGTGCCACCAGCACGAGACAGGAGAACTATAGCAATCAGCCCCAGCATTTT. Translated, it gives CATSTRQENYSNQPQHF.

The chain recombines TRBV7-2 with TRBJ1-6; weak D call: TRBD1 (5 bases). Germline V gene sequence: CDR1 SGHTA, CDR2 FQGNSA. V was trimmed by 4 bases and J by 17 bases, leaving 12 bases between them. The CDR3 spans 11 residues. DNA for the CDR3: TGTGCCAGCAGCTCCCCCACGGGGGTCCACTTT. Its protein is CASSSPTGVHF.

The chain couples TRBV18 to TRBJ2-1; a possible D gene is TRBD2 (6 bases). Germline V gene lookup returns CDR1 KGHSH and CDR2 LQKENI. Trimming shortened V by 0 bases and J by 2 bases, and 11 bases separated the two germline ends. CDR3 size: 16 residues. Here the CDR3 reads CASSPPGGAPYNEQFF. In DNA form, the CDR3 reads TGTGCCAGCTCACCACCCGGGGGAGCCCCCTACAATGAGCAGTTCTTC. Full variable domain (outside the CDR3, taken from reference TRBV18 and TRBJ2-1): NAGVMQNPRHLVRRRGQEARLRCSPMKGHSHVYWYRQLPEEGLKFMVYLQKENIIDESGMPKERFSAEFPKEGPSILRIQQVVRGDSAAYFCASSPPGGAPYNEQFFGPGTRLTVL.